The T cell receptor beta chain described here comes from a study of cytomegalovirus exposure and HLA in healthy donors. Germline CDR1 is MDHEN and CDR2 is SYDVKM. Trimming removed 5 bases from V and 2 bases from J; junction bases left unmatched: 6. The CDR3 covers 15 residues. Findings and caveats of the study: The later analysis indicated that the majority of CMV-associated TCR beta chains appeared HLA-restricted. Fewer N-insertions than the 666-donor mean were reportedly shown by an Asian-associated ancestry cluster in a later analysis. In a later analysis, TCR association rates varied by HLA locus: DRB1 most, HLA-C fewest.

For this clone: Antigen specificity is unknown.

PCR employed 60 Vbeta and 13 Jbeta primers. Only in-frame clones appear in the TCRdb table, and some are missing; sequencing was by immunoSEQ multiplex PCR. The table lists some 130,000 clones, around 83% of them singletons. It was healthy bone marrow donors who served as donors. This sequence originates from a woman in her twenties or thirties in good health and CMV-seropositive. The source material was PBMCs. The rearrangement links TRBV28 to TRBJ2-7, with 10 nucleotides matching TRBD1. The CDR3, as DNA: TGTGCCAGCAGTCTCCGGGACAGGGGAACCTACGAGCAGTACTTC. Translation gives CASSLRDRGTYEQYF.